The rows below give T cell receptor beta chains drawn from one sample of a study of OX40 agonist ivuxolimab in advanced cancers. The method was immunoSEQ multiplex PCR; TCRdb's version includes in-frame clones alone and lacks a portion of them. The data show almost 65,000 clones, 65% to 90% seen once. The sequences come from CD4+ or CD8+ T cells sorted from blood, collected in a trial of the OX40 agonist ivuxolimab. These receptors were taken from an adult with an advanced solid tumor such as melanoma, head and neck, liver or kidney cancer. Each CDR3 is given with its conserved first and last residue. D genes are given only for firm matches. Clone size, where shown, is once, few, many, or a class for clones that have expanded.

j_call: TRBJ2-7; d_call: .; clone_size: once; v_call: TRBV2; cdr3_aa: CASSEWGPASAEQYF; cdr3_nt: TGTGCCAGCAGTGAATGGGGACCCGCCTCCGCCGAGCAGTACTTC
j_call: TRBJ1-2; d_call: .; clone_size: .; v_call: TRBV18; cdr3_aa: CASSPGTRYGYTF; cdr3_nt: TGTGCCAGCTCACCTGGGACGAGGTATGGCTACACCTTC
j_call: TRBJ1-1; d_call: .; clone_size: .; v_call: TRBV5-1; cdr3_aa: CASSLGPTRRNTEAFF; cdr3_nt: TGCGCCAGCAGCTTGGGCCCTACCCGCCGTAACACTGAAGCTTTCTTT
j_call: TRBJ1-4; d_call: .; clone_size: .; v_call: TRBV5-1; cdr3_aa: CASSLTGSTNEKLFF; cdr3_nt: TGCGCCAGCAGCTTAACGGGGTCAACTAATGAAAAACTGTTTTTT
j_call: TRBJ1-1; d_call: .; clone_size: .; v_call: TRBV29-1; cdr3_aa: CSVLSPPTEAFF; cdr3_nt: TGCAGCGTTCTGAGTCCCCCCACTGAAGCTTTCTTT
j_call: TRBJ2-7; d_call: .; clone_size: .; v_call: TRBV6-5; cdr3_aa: CASASATRGSYEQYF; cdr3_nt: TGTGCCAGCGCTTCCGCGACTAGAGGCTCCTACGAGCAGTACTTC
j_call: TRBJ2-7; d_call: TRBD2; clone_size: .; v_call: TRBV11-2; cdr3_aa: CASSPTVILAGATTYEQYF; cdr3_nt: TGTGCCAGCAGCCCGACAGTGATTCTAGCGGGAGCTACCACCTACGAGCAGTACTTC
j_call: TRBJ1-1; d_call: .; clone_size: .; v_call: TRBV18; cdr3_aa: CASSPGTTGLNTEAFF; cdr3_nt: TGTGCCAGCTCACCAGGTACAACCGGGCTGAACACTGAAGCTTTCTTT
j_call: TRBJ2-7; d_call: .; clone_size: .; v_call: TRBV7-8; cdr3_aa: CASSLAASYEQYF; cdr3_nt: TGTGCCAGCAGCTTAGCGGCCTCCTACGAGCAGTACTTC
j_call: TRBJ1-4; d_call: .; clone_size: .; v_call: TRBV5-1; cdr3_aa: CVSARVGREKLFF; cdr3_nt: TGCGTCAGCGCCCGGGTAGGCAGGGAAAAACTGTTTTTT
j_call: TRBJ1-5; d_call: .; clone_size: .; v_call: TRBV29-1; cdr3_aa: CSAVMGNSGNQPQHF; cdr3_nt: TGCAGCGCCGTGATGGGCAATAGCGGCAATCAGCCCCAGCATTTT
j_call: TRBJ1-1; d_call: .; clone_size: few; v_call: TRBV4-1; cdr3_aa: CASSQLTSNTEAFF; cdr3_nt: TGCGCCAGCAGCCAATTAACCTCGAACACTGAAGCTTTCTTT
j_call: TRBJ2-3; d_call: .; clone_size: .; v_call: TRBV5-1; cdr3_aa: CASSLLTGADTQYF; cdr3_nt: TGCGCCAGCAGCTTACTAACGGGCGCAGATACGCAGTATTTT
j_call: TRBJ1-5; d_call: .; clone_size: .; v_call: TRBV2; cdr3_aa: CASSGRTDQPQHF; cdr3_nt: TGTGCCAGCAGCGGACGGACCGATCAGCCCCAGCATTTT
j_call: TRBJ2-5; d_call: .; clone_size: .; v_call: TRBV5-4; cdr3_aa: CASSSVSGLGQETQYF; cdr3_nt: TGTGCCAGCAGCAGCGTTTCCGGGTTAGGACAAGAGACCCAGTACTTC
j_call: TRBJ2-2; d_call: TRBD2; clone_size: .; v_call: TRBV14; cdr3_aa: CASGSTLAGYTGELFF; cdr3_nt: TGTGCCAGCGGCTCGACCTTAGCGGGCTACACCGGGGAGCTGTTTTTT
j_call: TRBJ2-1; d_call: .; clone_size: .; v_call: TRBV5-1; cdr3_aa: CASSPVTGGLGNEQFF; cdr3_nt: TGCGCCAGCAGCCCGGTGACTGGGGGGCTGGGGAATGAGCAGTTCTTC
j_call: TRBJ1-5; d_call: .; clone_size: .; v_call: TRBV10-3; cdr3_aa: CAISERAEQPQHF; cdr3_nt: TGTGCCATCAGTGAGAGGGCAGAACAGCCCCAGCATTTT
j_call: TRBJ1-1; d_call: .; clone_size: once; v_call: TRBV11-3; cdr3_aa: CAPSVRAVTEAFF; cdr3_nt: TGTGCCCCCTCGGTCAGGGCTGTCACTGAAGCTTTCTTT
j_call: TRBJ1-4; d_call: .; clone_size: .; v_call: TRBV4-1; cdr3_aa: CAAHWRAFATNEKLFF; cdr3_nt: TGCGCCGCACACTGGAGGGCCTTCGCAACTAATGAAAAACTGTTTTTT
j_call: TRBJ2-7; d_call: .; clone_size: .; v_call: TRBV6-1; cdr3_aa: CASSAQTDYEQYF; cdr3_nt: TGTGCCAGCAGTGCTCAGACAGACTACGAGCAGTACTTC
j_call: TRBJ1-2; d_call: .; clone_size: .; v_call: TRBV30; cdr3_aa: CAWSVLRNYGYTF; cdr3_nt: TGTGCCTGGAGTGTTCTCCGTAACTATGGCTACACCTTC
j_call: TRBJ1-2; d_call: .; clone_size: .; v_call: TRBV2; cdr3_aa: CASSEQKASGYTF; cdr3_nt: TGTGCCAGCAGTGAACAAAAGGCGTCTGGCTACACCTTC
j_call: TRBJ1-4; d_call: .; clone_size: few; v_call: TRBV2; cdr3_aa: CASSEATTVNEKLFF; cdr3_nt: TGTGCCAGCAGTGAAGCTACGACAGTAAATGAAAAACTGTTTTTT
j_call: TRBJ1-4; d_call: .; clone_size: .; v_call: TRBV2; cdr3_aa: CASSEFGGTNEKLFF; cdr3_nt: TGTGCCAGCAGTGAGTTCGGGGGAACAAATGAAAAACTGTTTTTT
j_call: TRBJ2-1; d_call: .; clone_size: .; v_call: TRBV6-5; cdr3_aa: CASRQVAYNEQFF; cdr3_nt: TGTGCCAGTCGACAAGTGGCCTACAATGAGCAGTTCTTC
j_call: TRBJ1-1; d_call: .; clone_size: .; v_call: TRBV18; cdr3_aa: CASSPRSGNTEAFF; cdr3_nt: TGTGCCAGCTCTCCAAGGTCGGGGAACACTGAAGCTTTCTTT
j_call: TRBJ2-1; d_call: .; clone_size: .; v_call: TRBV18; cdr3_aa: CASSPLSQGRSSYNEQFF; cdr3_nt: TGTGCCAGCTCACCATTGTCTCAGGGAAGAAGCTCCTACAATGAGCAGTTCTTC
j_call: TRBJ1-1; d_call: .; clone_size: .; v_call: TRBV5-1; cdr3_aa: CASRGNTGVEAFF; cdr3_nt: TGCGCCAGCAGGGGTAACACAGGAGTTGAAGCTTTCTTT
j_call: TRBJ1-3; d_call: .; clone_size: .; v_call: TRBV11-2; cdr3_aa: CASTLERQGNTIYF; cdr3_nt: TGTGCCAGCACCCTCGAGAGGCAGGGAAACACCATATATTTT
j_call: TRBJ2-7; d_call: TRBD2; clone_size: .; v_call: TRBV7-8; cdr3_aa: CASSSLAGAPYEQYF; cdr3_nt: TGTGCCAGCAGCTCATTAGCGGGAGCCCCCTACGAGCAGTACTTC
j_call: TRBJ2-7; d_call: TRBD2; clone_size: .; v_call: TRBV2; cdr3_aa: CASTAVAGGEQYF; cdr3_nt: TGTGCCAGCACCGCAGTAGCGGGAGGGGAGCAGTACTTC
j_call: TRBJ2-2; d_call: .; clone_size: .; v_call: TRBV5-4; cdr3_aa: CASSLETGSGSGELFF; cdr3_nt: TGTGCCAGCAGCTTGGAAACCGGGAGTGGTAGCGGGGAGCTGTTTTTT
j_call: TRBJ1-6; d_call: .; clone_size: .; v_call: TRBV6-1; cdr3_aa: CASSVRTQGSPLHF; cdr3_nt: TGTGCCAGCAGTGTCCGGACACAGGGATCACCCCTCCACTTT
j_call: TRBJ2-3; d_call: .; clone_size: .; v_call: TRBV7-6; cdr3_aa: CASSSTMPYTDTQYF; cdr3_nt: TGTGCCAGCAGCTCTACCATGCCATACACAGATACGCAGTATTTT
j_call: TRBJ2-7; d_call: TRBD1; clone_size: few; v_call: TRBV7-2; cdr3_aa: CASSLSGQTGMHEQYF; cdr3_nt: TGTGCCAGCAGCTTATCGGGGCAGACAGGGATGCACGAGCAGTACTTC
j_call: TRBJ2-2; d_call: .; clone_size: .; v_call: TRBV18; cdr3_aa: CASSPRTENTGELFF; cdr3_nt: TGTGCCAGCTCACCACGGACAGAGAACACCGGGGAGCTGTTTTTT